This T cell receptor beta chain comes out of a study of OX40 agonist ivuxolimab in advanced cancers. The overall study: Treatment received earlier with anti-PD-1, anti-PD-L1 or anti-CTLA-4 agents was allowed, and 40% had some.

The V gene's germline CDR1 is MNHNY and CDR2 SVGAGI (reference sequence). With 2 bases removed from V and 5 bases from J, the gap between germline ends came to 15 bases. The CDR3 runs 15 residues. General study findings and limits: CD8+ T cells were the subset that, on average, had more expanded clones than CD4+.

With respect to this clone: The antigen is unknown.

Here immunoSEQ multiplex PCR was the method, and the copy in TCRdb shows in-frame clones only, minus some. The sample shows about 76,000 clones, approximately 88% of them seen only once. Sequenced material: CD4+ or CD8+ T cells sorted from blood, taken in a trial of the OX40 agonist ivuxolimab. The chain employs TRBV6-6 and TRBJ2-5; TRBD2 might be the D (5 bases). This receptor was obtained from an adult with an advanced solid tumor such as melanoma, head and neck, liver or kidney cancer. As DNA, the CDR3 is TGTGCCAGCAGTTACGGGAGCGGAAGGTTGGAGACCCAGTACTTC. Encoded protein: CASSYGSGRLETQYF.